The TCR beta chain under discussion was sequenced for a study of blood T cell repertoires in COVID-19. Study details: Specimens from acute and convalescent COVID-19 originated in the United States, Italy and Spain.

Per the authors' pipeline: Amplification from reference gene primers served as the basis for estimated nucleated cell counts. Measured with immunoSEQ multiplex PCR; TCRdb has only the in-frame clones, and not every one. V, J and clone size are taken as reported in that table, and D and trimming were inferred from the DNA itself. The repertoire consists of around 200,000 clones, with 80% to 90% occurring once and the leading ten covering about 6%. CDR1 and CDR2 (germline): KGHSH, LQKENI. Trimming left V 3 bases short and J 4 bases short, with 16 bases between. This CDR3 is built from 15 residues. The sample consisted of peripheral blood. The receptor was isolated from a man older than 75 with acute or convalescent COVID-19. The chain employs TRBV18 and TRBJ2-7, with D possibly TRBD1 on 6 matching bases. The CDR3 nucleotides read TGTGCCAGCTCACCTGGACAGACCTTAGGATACGAGCAGTACTTC. Amino acid sequence: CASSPGQTLGYEQYF.